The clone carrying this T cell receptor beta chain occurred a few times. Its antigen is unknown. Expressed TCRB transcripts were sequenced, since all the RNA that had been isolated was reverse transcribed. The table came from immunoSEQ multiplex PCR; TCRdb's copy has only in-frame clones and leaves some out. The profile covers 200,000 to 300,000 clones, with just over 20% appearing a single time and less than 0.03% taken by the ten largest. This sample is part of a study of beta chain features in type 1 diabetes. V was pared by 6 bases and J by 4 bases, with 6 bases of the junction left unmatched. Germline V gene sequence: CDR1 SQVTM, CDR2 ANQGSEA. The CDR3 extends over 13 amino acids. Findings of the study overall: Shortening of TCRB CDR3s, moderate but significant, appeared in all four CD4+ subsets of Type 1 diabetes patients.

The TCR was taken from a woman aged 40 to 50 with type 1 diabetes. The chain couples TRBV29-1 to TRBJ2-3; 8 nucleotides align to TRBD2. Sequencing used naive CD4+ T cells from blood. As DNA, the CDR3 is TGCAGCGTAAGGCTAGCGGGTGCAGATACGCAGTATTTT. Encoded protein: CSVRLAGADTQYF.